This T cell receptor (beta chain) was found in a study of T cell repertoires in cytomegalovirus infection (dated by TCRdb to about 2019). Regarding the research as a whole: Recently identified HLA-C-restricted CMV epitopes, whose presentation resists viral immunomodulation, were targeted by peptide stimulations together with well-studied HLA-B-restricted epitopes. The HLA type of each donor mattered for the analysis, because public TCR beta signatures pointed to carriage of CMV infection along with the matching HLA type. General findings and caveats noted by the study authors: The ex vivo response was dominated by HLA-C-restricted CMV-specific TCR beta clonotypes, which also provided the single most frequent clonotype in two of eight donors. Cumulative frequency of public TCR beta family members discriminated carriers of CMV infection plus the relevant HLA type in this cohort and an independent approximately 400-donor cohort.

Explained via the paper, the treatment or condition label denotes: in vitro stimulation with specific CMV peptide epitopes to enrich CMV-specific T cells. Points on this clonotype: The specificity of this receptor is unknown. The record has no base qualities; no much larger clone is one base away.

TCRdb lists the instrument as Illumina HiSeq 1500. The public sequencing data were trimmed at Q25 with fastp and processed into clonotypes with MiXCR by TCRdb, which kept only in-frame beta chains. One record per CDR3 amino acid sequence lists the most common genes and DNA. In all, the sample holds roughly 700,000 distinct CDR3 sequences, and around 31% of those were seen once. Clones ranked in the top ten supply 15% to 20% of the sample. The germline V gene specifies SQVTM as CDR1 and ANQGSEA as CDR2. The CDR3, from cysteine to phenylalanine, totals 14 residues. The CDR3 DNA has 42 bases and is translated from base 1. Relative to germline, V is missing 7 bases and J is missing 2 bases, with 5 bases of the junction outside any gene match.

Recombination joined TRBV29-1 with TRBJ1-2; 12 central bases correspond to TRBD1. The source material was cultured PBMCs, sampled from culture after CMV antigen stimulation. This TCR was sampled from a human donor in good health (CMV status not recorded). Some clones in this sample may be carry-over from other donors' samples. Here is the DNA: TGCAGCGCCGGGACAGGGGGCAGGAACTATGGCTACACCTTC. The resulting protein is CSAGTGGRNYGYTF.